The 20 T cell receptor beta chains below come from one sample, sequenced in a study of blood T cell repertoires in COVID-19. Generated by immunoSEQ multiplex PCR, the TCRdb table keeps only in-frame clones and is missing some. This table holds nearly 350,000 clones, under 95% found once. Sequencing was done on a sample of peripheral blood. All receptors come from a woman aged 18-29 years who had recovered from COVID-19.

The J gene is TRBJ2-3, the V gene TRBV12-3 or TRBV12-4; unclear D gene. The ends were cut back, 6 bases at V and 2 bases at J, with 3 bases in the middle. This CDR3 contains 11 residues. CDR3 residues: CASSSTDTQYF. The CDR3 nucleotides read TGTGCCAGCAGCTCCACAGATACGCAGTATTTT.

The CDR3: CASSQDSGGLGPVLTF. CDR3 in DNA: TGCGCCAGCAGCCAAGATAGCGGGGGGCTGGGCCCCGTCCTGACTTTC. The chain has TRBV4-1 and TRBJ2-6, with 10 bases aligning to TRBD2. Germline values: CDR1 MGHRA, CDR2 YSYEKL. The ends lost 0 bases at V and 12 bases at J; junction bases unmatched: 8. CDR3 size: 16 residues.

This chain uses TRBV4-3 with TRBJ2-1, with D maybe TRBD2 (5 bases). The germline V and J ends were trimmed by 4 bases and 1 base, with 20 bases remaining between them. Germline-derived CDR1 and CDR2 are LGHNA and YSLEER. CDR3 length: 18 amino acids. Here the CDR3 DNA reads TGCGCCAGCAGCCTCGTGAGCGCGGGCGTAAGGTCCTACAATGAGCAGTTCTTC. It codes for CASSLVSAGVRSYNEQFF.

The table lists this clone with a count of one. The chain carries TRBV13 and TRBJ2-1; D may be TRBD1 (5 bases). The CDR3 covers 16 residues. V was pared by 6 bases and J by 0 bases, with 15 bases between. CDR1 is PRHDT, CDR2 FYEKMQ, per germline (reference sequence). CDR3 in DNA: TGTGCCAGCAGACTCAGCAGGGCTAGCTCCTACAATGAGCAGTTCTTC. Its protein is CASRLSRASSYNEQFF.

This clone came up once. V gene TRBV5-4 combines with J gene TRBJ2-5; a weak D match, TRBD2 (6 bases). With 4 bases removed from V and 1 base from J, the gap between germline ends came to 14 bases. The CDR3 totals 15 residues. Germline loops: CDR1 SGHNT, CDR2 YYREEE (reference sequence). The DNA for the CDR3 is TGTGCCAGCAGCCCGAGGGGAGGTACCCAAGAGACCCAGTACTTC. Translating gives CASSPRGGTQETQYF.

The rearrangement joins TRBV21-1 to TRBJ1-2. TRBV21-1 is shown as a pseudogene. This CDR3 is 15 amino acids long. CDR3: CASSKPSAPFHGYTF. As DNA, the CDR3 is TGTGCCAGCAGCAAACCTAGCGCCCCTTTCCATGGCTACACCTTC.

This clone was seen at least ten times. This rearrangement joins TRBV7-2 to TRBJ1-6, with 11 bases aligning to TRBD1. There are 14 residues in the CDR3. With 4 bases clipped from V and 15 bases from J, the junction kept 8 bases outside the gene matches. CDR1 and CDR2 (germline): SGHTA, FQGNSA. CDR3 nucleotide sequence: TGTGCCAGCAGCTGGGGGACAGGGGGACCTCACCTCCACTTT. Protein product: CASSWGTGGPHLHF.

The chain couples TRBV15 to TRBJ1-3, with 7 bases that match TRBD1. The germline gives CDR1 LNHNV, CDR2 YYDKDF (reference sequence). Trimming removed 0 bases from V and 0 bases from J; junction bases left unmatched: 8. The CDR3 extends over 18 amino acids. As DNA, the CDR3 is TGTGCCACCAGCAGAGATCGGGACAGAGGATTCTCTGGAAACACCATATATTTT. Translation: CATSRDRDRGFSGNTIYF.

This chain uses TRBV9 with TRBJ1-1, with D unresolved. The germline gives CDR1 SGDLS, CDR2 YYNGEE. CDR3 size: 11 residues. Trimming took 4 bases from V and 3 from J, leaving 4 bases between them. This CDR3 reads CASSRDTEAFF. CDR3 DNA sequence: TGTGCCAGCAGCCGGGACACTGAAGCTTTCTTT.

This chain joins TRBV5-1 and TRBJ1-4, with TRBD1 matching over 7 bases. V lost 0 bases, J lost 4 bases, and 9 bases stayed unmatched. CDR3 size: 17 residues. Germline CDR1 is SGHRS and CDR2 is YFSETQ. The CDR3 sequence: CASSLEGAPSINEKLFF. The DNA for the CDR3 is TGCGCCAGCAGCTTGGAGGGGGCGCCGTCAATTAATGAAAAACTGTTTTTT.

This CDR3 reads CASGSGKNYGYTF. CDR3 DNA sequence: TGTGCTAGTGGCTCCGGGAAGAACTATGGCTACACCTTC. V gene TRBV12-5 combines with J gene TRBJ1-2; D not certain. Germline V gene lookup returns CDR1 LGHNT and CDR2 FRNRAP. This CDR3 is built from 13 residues. V was shortened by 6 bases and J by 2 bases, with 10 bases between the two germline ends.

The rearrangement links TRBV7-8 to TRBJ2-2, with a weak D call TRBD2 (6 bases). Germline values: CDR1 SGHVS, CDR2 FQNEAQ. V lost 5 bases to trimming and J lost 2 bases, with 12 bases between them. There are 15 residues in the CDR3. The CDR3 DNA sequence: TGTGCCAGCAGCCCCTTCGGGGGTAACACCGGGGAGCTGTTTTTT. Amino acid sequence: CASSPFGGNTGELFF.

The chain couples TRBV10-3 to TRBJ2-1; the match to TRBD2 covers 13 bases. The CDR3 contains 17 residues. The germline CDR1 and CDR2 sequences are ENHRY and SYGVKD. V shed 3 bases and J 4 bases; nucleotides not matched to a gene: 6. In nucleotides, the CDR3 is TGTGCCATCAGTGAATCGCGACTAGCGGGAGGTTACAATGAGCAGTTCTTC. Its protein product is CAISESRLAGGYNEQFF.

In this sample, this clone turned up once. The chain is built from TRBV3-1 (or the pseudogene TRBV3-2) and TRBJ2-3, with 11 bases that match TRBD1. Germline assignment: CDR1 LGHDT and CDR2 YNNKEL (reference sequence). This CDR3 spans 16 amino acids. J gave up 4 bases and V 1 base, and 4 bases lay outside the gene matches. This CDR3 reads CASSQVGTGGPDTQYF. The CDR3 DNA reads as TGTGCCAGCAGCCAAGTGGGGACAGGGGGACCAGATACGCAGTATTTT.

The CDR3 here is CASGLVMRSGNTIYF. The DNA for the CDR3 is TGTGCTAGTGGTTTGGTTATGAGGTCTGGAAACACCATATATTTT. The chain combines TRBV12-5 with TRBJ1-3; unclear D gene. CDR1 and CDR2 (germline): LGHNT, FRNRAP. The CDR3 contains 15 residues. Trimming cost V 0 bases and J 1 base, with 7 bases left between them.

The V call is TRBV6-5, the J call TRBJ1-5, with D perhaps matching TRBD1 (5 bases). The CDR3 is made up of 15 amino acids. CDR1 and CDR2 from the germline V gene are MNHEY and SVGAGI. V was pared by 6 bases and J by 4 bases, with 16 bases between. CDR3 amino acids: CASSRVPRANQPQHF. As DNA, the CDR3 is TGTGCCAGCAGCCGGGTCCCCAGGGCAAATCAGCCCCAGCATTTT.

The chain couples TRBV19 to TRBJ1-1; possible D gene TRBD1, 5 bases. The CDR3 contains 15 residues. Trimming took off 3 bases at V and 0 bases at J, with 11 bases between the two ends. Germline loops: CDR1 LNHDA, CDR2 SQIVND (reference sequence). CDR3 sequence (DNA): TGTGCCAGTAGTATTGCGGGGCTAGTGAACACTGAAGCTTTCTTT. Its protein product is CASSIAGLVNTEAFF.

CDR3 in amino acids: CASRPGQGVRAQYF. The CDR3 region has the DNA TGTGCCAGCAGGCCGGGACAGGGGGTACGGGCGCAGTATTTT. V is TRBV6-5 and J is TRBJ2-3; 11 nucleotides align to TRBD1. The CDR3 loop spans 14 amino acids. With 6 bases clipped from V and 10 bases from J, the junction kept 9 bases outside the gene matches. Germline V gives CDR1 MNHEY, CDR2 SVGAGI.

The rearrangement links TRBV10-2 to TRBJ2-1, with 8 bases aligning to TRBD2. The germline V gene has CDR1 WSHSY and CDR2 SAAADI. The length of the CDR3 is 16 residues. V shed 4 bases and J 7 bases; nucleotides not matched to a gene: 12. The CDR3 is CASSVNAGGSRNEQFF. Here the CDR3 DNA reads TGCGCCAGCAGTGTAAACGCGGGAGGATCTCGGAATGAGCAGTTCTTC.

The rearrangement links TRBV5-1 to TRBJ2-1; TRBD2 might be the D (5 bases). The CDR3 has 12 residues. The V gene's germline CDR1 is SGHRS and CDR2 YFSETQ. V was shortened by 7 bases and J by 5 bases, with 10 bases between the two germline ends. CDR3 DNA: TGCGCCAGCGGAGGAGAACACAATGAGCAGTTCTTC. It translates to CASGGEHNEQFF. The variable domain in full, completed from reference TRBV5-1 and TRBJ2-1, reads KAGVTQTPRYLIKTRGQQVTLSCSPISGHRSVSWYQQTPGQGLQFLFEYFSETQRNKGNFPGRFSGRQFSNSRSEMNVSTLELGDSALYLCASGGEHNEQFFGPGTRLTVL.